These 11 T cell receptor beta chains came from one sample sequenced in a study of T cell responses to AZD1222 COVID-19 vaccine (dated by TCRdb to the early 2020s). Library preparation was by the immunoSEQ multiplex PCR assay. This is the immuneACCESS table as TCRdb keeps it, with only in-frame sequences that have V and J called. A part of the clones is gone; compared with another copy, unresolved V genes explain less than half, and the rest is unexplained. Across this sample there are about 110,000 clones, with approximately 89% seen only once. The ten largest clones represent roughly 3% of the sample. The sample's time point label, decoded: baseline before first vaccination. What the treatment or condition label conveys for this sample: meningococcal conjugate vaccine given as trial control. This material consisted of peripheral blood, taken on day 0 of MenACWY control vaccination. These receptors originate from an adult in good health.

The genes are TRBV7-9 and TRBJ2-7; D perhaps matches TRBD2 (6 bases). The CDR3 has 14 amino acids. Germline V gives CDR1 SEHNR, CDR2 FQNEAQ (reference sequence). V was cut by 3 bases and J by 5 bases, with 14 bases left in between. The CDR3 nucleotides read TGTGCCAGCAGCTTCGGGACTGCAGTCCACGAGCAGTACTTC. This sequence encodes CASSFGTAVHEQYF.

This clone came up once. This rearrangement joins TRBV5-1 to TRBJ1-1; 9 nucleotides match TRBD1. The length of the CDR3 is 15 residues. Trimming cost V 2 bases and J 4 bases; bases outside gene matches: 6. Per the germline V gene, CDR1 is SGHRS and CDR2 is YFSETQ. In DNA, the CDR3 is TGCGCCAGCAGCTTCGGGACAGGGTTTGGCACTGAAGCTTTCTTT. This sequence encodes CASSFGTGFGTEAFF.

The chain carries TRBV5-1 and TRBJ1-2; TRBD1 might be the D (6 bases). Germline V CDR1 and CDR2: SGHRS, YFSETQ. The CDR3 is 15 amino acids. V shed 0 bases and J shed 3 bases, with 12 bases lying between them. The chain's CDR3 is CASSLGWGRDYGYTF. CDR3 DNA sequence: TGCGCCAGCAGCTTGGGGTGGGGGCGCGACTATGGCTACACCTTC.

The CDR3 DNA is TGTGCCAGTAGTCAGGGACTAGCGGGGGGGGCTGGGTCCTACGAGCAGTACTTC. This codes for CASSQGLAGGAGSYEQYF. J is TRBJ2-7 and V is TRBV19, with 16 bases that match TRBD2. The ends lost 5 bases at V and 1 base at J; junction bases unmatched: 8. The CDR3 sequence is 18 residues long. Germline lookup yields CDR1 LNHDA and CDR2 SQIVND (reference sequence).

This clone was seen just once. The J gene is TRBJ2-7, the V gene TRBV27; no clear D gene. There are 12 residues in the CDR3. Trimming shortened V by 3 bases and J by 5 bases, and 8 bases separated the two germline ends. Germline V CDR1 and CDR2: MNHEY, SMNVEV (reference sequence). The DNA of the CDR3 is TGTGCCAGCAGTTTCCCCGGTGACGAGCAGTACTTC. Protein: CASSFPGDEQYF.

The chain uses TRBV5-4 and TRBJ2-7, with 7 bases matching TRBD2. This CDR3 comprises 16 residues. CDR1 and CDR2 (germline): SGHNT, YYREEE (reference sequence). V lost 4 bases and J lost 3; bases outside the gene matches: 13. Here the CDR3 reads CASSAGRSGSGYEQYF. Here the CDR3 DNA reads TGTGCCAGCAGCGCTGGACGTAGCGGGTCGGGCTACGAGCAGTACTTC.

The CDR3 nucleotides are TGTGCCAGCAGCTTAAGCATAACCGGGGAGCTGTTTTTT. Amino acid sequence: CASSLSITGELFF. The J gene is TRBJ2-2, the V gene TRBV7-3, with no clear D. Germline CDR1 SGHTA, CDR2 FQGTGA. The CDR3 has 13 amino acids. V lost 1 base and J lost 5, with 5 bases in between. Using reference TRBV7-3 and TRBJ2-2 for the parts outside the CDR3, the full variable domain is GAGVSQTPSNKVTEKGKYVELRCDPISGHTALYWYRQSLGQGPEFLIYFQGTGAADDSGLPNDRFFAVRPEGSVSTLKIQRTERGDSAVYLCASSLSITGELFFGEGSRLTVL.

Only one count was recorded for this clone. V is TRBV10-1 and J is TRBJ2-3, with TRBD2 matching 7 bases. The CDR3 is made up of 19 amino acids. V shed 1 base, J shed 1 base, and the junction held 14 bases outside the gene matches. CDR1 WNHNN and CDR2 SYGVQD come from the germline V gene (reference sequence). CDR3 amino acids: CASSEFFASASGGTDTQYF. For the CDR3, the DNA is TGCGCCAGCAGTGAGTTCTTCGCGTCGGCAAGCGGGGGCACAGATACGCAGTATTTT.

CDR3 amino acids: CASSLYEQYF. In DNA, the CDR3 is TGTGCCAGCAGCCTTTACGAGCAGTACTTC. The chain joins TRBV28 to TRBJ2-7; D call uncertain. Per germline, CDR1 MDHEN and CDR2 SYDVKM. Deletions cut 6 bases from V and 4 bases from J, with 4 bases between. This CDR3 contains 10 residues.

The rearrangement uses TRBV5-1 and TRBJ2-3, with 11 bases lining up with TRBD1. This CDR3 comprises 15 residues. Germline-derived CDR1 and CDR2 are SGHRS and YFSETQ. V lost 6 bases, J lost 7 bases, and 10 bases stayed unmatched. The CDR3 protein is CASTFHGQGANTQYF. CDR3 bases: TGCGCCAGCACTTTCCACGGACAGGGGGCAAATACGCAGTATTTT.

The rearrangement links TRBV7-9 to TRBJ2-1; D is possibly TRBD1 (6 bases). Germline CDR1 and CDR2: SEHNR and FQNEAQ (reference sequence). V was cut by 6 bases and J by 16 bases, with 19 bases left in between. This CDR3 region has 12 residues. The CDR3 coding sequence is TGTGCCAGCAGTCTCAGGGACACCACACAATTCTTC. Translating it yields CASSLRDTTQFF.